This T cell receptor (beta chain) was identified in a study of identical twins. The length of the CDR3 is 14 residues. V was clipped by 4 bases and J by 0 bases, with 8 bases between them. Germline values: CDR1 ENHRY, CDR2 SYGVKD. Whole-study findings and limits: There is a chance that invariant MAIT and iNKT cells partially muddied zero-insertion analyses.

TCRdb re-derived calls from the 5' RACE reads in MiXCR, one entry per CDR3 protein. The sample contains around 650,000 distinct CDR3 sequences, roughly 6.6% of which appear only once. There are many counts of this clonotype. The antigen is undetermined. Separately, the same data were catalogued under a study of yellow fever vaccine responses in identical twins.

V usage is TRBV10-3 and J usage is TRBJ2-3; D is unclear. This clonotype originated in a woman under 30 in good health. Sequencing was performed on PBMCs. The CDR3 nucleotides are TGTGCCATCAGTGGGGGTCCTAGCACAGATACGCAGTATTTT. This codes for CAISGGPSTDTQYF.